Each of the 17 T cell receptor beta chains below was sequenced from the same sample in a study of blood T cell repertoires in COVID-19. The data were produced by immunoSEQ multiplex PCR, yet TCRdb's version contains in-frame clones alone and is incomplete. Here the sample spans roughly 250,000 clones, roughly 90% being singletons. The sequenced sample was peripheral blood. The receptors were sampled from a man in his sixties who had recovered from COVID-19.

This clone was detected once. The chain carries TRBV7-2 and TRBJ1-4; possible D gene TRBD1, 5 bases. The CDR3 is 16 residues long. The V end was cut by 2 bases, the J end by 3 bases, with 13 bases between. From germline, CDR1 is SGHTA and CDR2 FQGNSA. The CDR3 loop reads CASSLRRASSNEKLFF. The CDR3 DNA is TGTGCCAGCAGCTTACGCAGGGCTTCGTCTAATGAAAAACTGTTTTTT. The full variable domain, with the rest looked up from reference TRBV7-2 and TRBJ1-4, is GAGVSQSPSNKVTEKGKDVELRCDPISGHTALYWYRQSLGQGLEFLIYFQGNSAPDKSGLPSDRFSAERTGGSVSTLTIQRTQQEDSAVYLCASSLRRASSNEKLFFGSGTQLSVL.

The J gene is TRBJ1-2, the V gene TRBV3-1 (or the pseudogene TRBV3-2); a weak D match, TRBD1 (5 bases). The germline CDR1 and CDR2 sequences are LGHDT and YNNKEL (reference sequence). The length of the CDR3 is 15 residues. V was cut by 1 base and J by 4 bases, with 13 bases left in between. The CDR3 protein is CASSQAGLLFYGYTF. CDR3 nucleotides: TGTGCCAGCAGCCAAGCAGGGTTATTATTCTATGGCTACACCTTC.

In DNA, the CDR3 is TGTGCCGTGGCCCAGCGGGGGACAGATACGCAGTATTTT. Translating it yields CAVAQRGTDTQYF. J is TRBJ2-3 and V is TRBV10-3; 8 nucleotides agree with TRBD2. The ends lost 11 bases at V and 3 bases at J; junction bases unmatched: 7. CDR1 ENHRY and CDR2 SYGVKD come from the germline V gene. This CDR3 is built from 13 residues.

This chain connects TRBV5-1 to TRBJ2-3; D may be TRBD1 (5 bases). The CDR3 covers 13 residues. V dropped 5 bases and J dropped 2 bases, with 9 bases sitting between them. Germline CDR1 and CDR2: SGHRS and YFSETQ. CDR3 in DNA: TGCGCCAGCAGTCAGGGCCACACAGATACGCAGTATTTT. Translating gives CASSQGHTDTQYF.

The J gene is TRBJ2-2, the V gene TRBV6-2 or TRBV6-3; TRBD2 aligns across 8 bases. The CDR3 has 15 amino acids. The trim removed 2 bases at V and 7 bases at J, leaving 6 bases unmatched. Germline values: CDR1 MNHEY, CDR2 SVGEGT. CDR3 in DNA: TGTGCCAGCAGTTACGAACTAGCGGTTCGCGGGGAGCTGTTTTTT. Amino acid sequence: CASSYELAVRGELFF.

This chain connects TRBV23-1 to TRBJ2-5; TRBD1 agrees at 12 bases. TRBV23-1 is filed as an ORF, its function uncertain. The CDR3 consists of 16 residues. Trimming at V came to 4 bases and at J to 4 bases, leaving 7 bases not matched to a gene. This CDR3 reads CASSRRDRGLGETQYF. CDR3 bases: TGCGCCAGCAGTCGGAGGGACAGGGGGCTGGGAGAGACCCAGTACTTC.

The V call is TRBV15, the J call TRBJ2-1, with 9 nucleotides matching TRBD2. The CDR3 is made up of 16 amino acids. CDR1 LNHNV and CDR2 YYDKDF come from the germline V gene (reference sequence). The J segment lost 6 bases and the V segment lost 0 bases, leaving 6 bases of the junction unmatched. The CDR3 loop reads CATSRETAGGFNEQFF. For the CDR3, the DNA is TGTGCCACCAGCAGAGAAACAGCGGGGGGCTTCAATGAGCAGTTCTTC.

The chain carries TRBV5-1 and TRBJ2-5; D may be TRBD2 (5 bases). CDR3 length: 18 residues. Germline-derived CDR1 and CDR2 are SGHRS and YFSETQ. The V gene lost 4 bases and the J gene lost 0 bases, with 22 bases spanning the gap. CDR3 sequence: CASSRRWGEDPYQETQYF. The CDR3 DNA reads as TGCGCCAGCAGCCGGAGGTGGGGAGAGGACCCGTACCAAGAGACCCAGTACTTC.

The J gene is TRBJ2-5, the V gene TRBV19; 14 bases map to TRBD2. The CDR3 is made up of 15 amino acids. CDR1 is LNHDA and CDR2 is SQIVND in the germline V gene (reference sequence). Trimming cost V 4 bases and J 5 bases; bases outside gene matches: 3. CDR3 loop: CASSTRTSGGETQYF. The CDR3 bases are TGTGCCAGTAGTACCCGGACTAGCGGGGGGGAGACCCAGTACTTC. The whole variable domain, remainder taken from reference TRBV19 and TRBJ2-5, is DGGITQSPKYLFRKEGQNVTLSCEQNLNHDAMYWYRQDPGQGLRLIYYSQIVNDFQKGDIAEGYSVSREKKESFPLTVTSAQKNPTAFYLCASSTRTSGGETQYFGPGTRLLVL.

Concerning this clone: Other DNA sequences in the same sample also yield this CDR3. The chain couples TRBV7-6 to TRBJ1-1, with 11 nucleotides matching TRBD1. From germline, CDR1 is SGHVS and CDR2 FNYEAQ. The trim removed 0 bases at V and 4 bases at J, leaving 1 base unmatched. The CDR3 runs to 15 residues. In DNA form, the CDR3 reads TGTGCCAGCAGCTTAGCAGGGACAGGGGGCACTGAAGCTTTCTTT. It is translated as CASSLAGTGGTEAFF.

J is TRBJ1-1 and V is TRBV5-1, with D possibly matching TRBD1 (5 bases). The CDR3 runs to 13 residues. From germline, CDR1 is SGHRS and CDR2 YFSETQ. V was pared by 4 bases and J by 1 base, with 8 bases between. CDR3 nucleotide sequence: TGCGCCAGCAGCCCCCAGGGGAACACTGAAGCTTTCTTT. Amino acids: CASSPQGNTEAFF.

This sequence joins TRBV14 and TRBJ1-3; D unresolved. CDR3 length: 13 residues. V shed 4 bases and J shed 4 bases, with 8 bases lying between them. The V gene's germline CDR1 is SGHDN and CDR2 FVKESK. The CDR3 loop is CASSPTAGNTIYF. In nucleotides, the CDR3 is TGTGCCAGCAGCCCTACTGCCGGAAACACCATATATTTT. The full variable domain, rest sourced from reference TRBV14 and TRBJ1-3, is EAGVTQFPSHSVIEKGQTVTLRCDPISGHDNLYWYRRVMGKEIKFLLHFVKESKQDESGMPNNRFLAERTGGTYSTLKVQPAELEDSGVYFCASSPTAGNTIYFGEGSWLTVV.

The chain recombines TRBV5-6 with TRBJ1-2; 8 nucleotides line up with TRBD1. V lost 0 bases and J lost 1; bases outside the gene matches: 5. CDR3 length: 16 amino acids. Germline V gives CDR1 SGHDT, CDR2 YYEEEE. The CDR3 DNA sequence: TGTGCCAGCAGCTTGGTGGGAGGACAGGGTAACTATGGCTACACCTTC. It translates to CASSLVGGQGNYGYTF.

This clone was detected once. The chain links TRBV7-9 to TRBJ2-7; TRBD1 might be the D (6 bases). Germline values: CDR1 SEHNR, CDR2 FQNEAQ (reference sequence). This CDR3 is 14 amino acids long. Trimming cost V 2 bases and J 3 bases, with 11 bases left between them. CDR3 DNA sequence: TGTGCCAGCAGCTTATCAGGGGACCTCTACGAGCAGTACTTC. It is translated as CASSLSGDLYEQYF.

J is TRBJ2-7 and V is TRBV6-2 or TRBV6-3; 8 bases match TRBD1. CDR3 length: 17 residues. Unmatched junction bases numbered 10, after V lost 2 bases and J lost 1 base. The germline V gene encodes CDR1 MNHEY and CDR2 SVGEGT. This chain's CDR3 is CASSYLPGTGESYEQYF. The CDR3 DNA reads TGTGCCAGCAGTTACCTCCCGGGGACAGGAGAATCCTACGAGCAGTACTTC.

The chain combines TRBV19 with TRBJ1-4; the D gene is possibly TRBD1 (5 bases). V was pared by 1 base and J by 3 bases, with 9 bases between. The CDR3 spans 15 residues. The V gene's germline CDR1 is LNHDA and CDR2 SQIVND (reference sequence). The CDR3 sequence: CASSIARAPNEKLFF. Written as DNA, the CDR3 is TGTGCCAGTAGTATAGCCAGGGCGCCTAATGAAAAACTGTTTTTT.

The V gene is TRBV6-5, the J gene TRBJ2-7; tentatively, D is TRBD2 (7 bases). This CDR3 spans 13 amino acids. The germline CDR1 and CDR2 sequences are MNHEY and SVGAGI. Trimming pared 6 bases from V and 4 bases from J, leaving 13 bases between. Written as DNA, the CDR3 is TGTGCCAGCAGCACAGGGAGGGGTTACGAGCAGTACTTC. Translation gives CASSTGRGYEQYF.